The 22 T cell receptor beta chains in this list originate from one sample, sequenced in a study of post-analysis software for immune sequencing data. Study observations and caveats: Patients used about five TRBV segments, including TRBV5-6, TRBV5-1 and TRBV20-1, more often than controls.

cDNA libraries of TCR beta carried unique molecular identifiers. TCRdb re-derived calls from the PCR reads in MiXCR, one entry per CDR3 protein. The profile covers 600,000 to 700,000 distinct CDR3 sequences, with approximately 59% appearing a single time and around 11% taken by the ten largest. Their target antigens are unknown. Sequenced input: blood. The source is a girl aged 2-9 years with multiple sclerosis.

This chain connects TRBV5-1 to TRBJ2-7; D may be TRBD2 (5 bases). This CDR3 spans 15 amino acids. In germline, CDR1 is SGHRS, CDR2 YFSETQ. V was pared by 1 base and J by 5 bases, with 16 bases between. Here the CDR3 DNA reads TGCGCCAGCAGCTTGAATGGTCTCGGGGTCGACGAGCAGTACTTC. This encodes CASSLNGLGVDEQYF.

This sequence joins TRBV11-2 and TRBJ1-2; 7 nucleotides match TRBD1. The CDR3 sequence is 15 residues long. The ends lost 5 bases at V and 8 bases at J; junction bases unmatched: 14. Looked up from germline, CDR1 is SGHAT and CDR2 is FQNNGV. The CDR3 loop reads CASSPLKKTGKGYTF. The CDR3 nucleotides read TGTGCCAGCAGCCCCCTTAAAAAGACAGGGAAGGGCTACACCTTC. The full variable domain, in which reference TRBV11-2 and TRBJ1-2 provide the parts outside the CDR3, is EAGVAQSPRYKIIEKRQSVAFWCNPISGHATLYWYQQILGQGPKLLIQFQNNGVVDDSQLPKDRFSAERLKGVDSTLKIQPAKLEDSAVYLCASSPLKKTGKGYTFGSGTRLTVV.

The genes are TRBV13 and TRBJ2-1, with 9 bases matching TRBD1. The CDR3 runs to 17 residues. Germline CDR1 reads PRHDT; CDR2 reads FYEKMQ (reference sequence). With V trimmed by 1 base and J by 5 bases, 9 bases remained unmatched. The CDR3 sequence: CASSLALWGQGNNEQFF. DNA of the CDR3: TGTGCCAGCAGCTTAGCCCTGTGGGGACAGGGAAACAATGAGCAGTTCTTC.

This chain connects TRBV12-3 or TRBV12-4 to TRBJ2-1, with unresolved D. With 3 bases removed from V and 4 bases from J, the gap between germline ends came to 10 bases. CDR3 length: 14 residues. The CDR3 is CASSFTLIYNEQFF. The CDR3 nucleotides are TGTGCCAGCAGTTTTACCCTTATTTACAATGAGCAGTTCTTC.

The chain carries TRBV7-9 and TRBJ1-1; tentatively, D is TRBD1 (6 bases). The CDR3 sequence is 13 residues long. Trimming took 5 bases from V and 8 from J, leaving 15 bases between them. Germline CDR1 and CDR2: SEHNR and FQNEAQ (reference sequence). This CDR3 is CASSPIPGQEAFF. CDR3 nucleotides: TGTGCCAGCAGCCCAATACCGGGACAAGAAGCTTTCTTT. Together with reference TRBV7-9 and TRBJ1-1, the CDR3 gives the full variable domain: DTGVSQNPRHKITKRGQNVTFRCDPISEHNRLYWYRQTLGQGPEFLTYFQNEAQLEKSRLLSDRFSAERPKGSFSTLEIQRTEQGDSAMYLCASSPIPGQEAFFGQGTRLTVV.

The J gene is TRBJ1-2, the V gene TRBV20-1, with D possibly matching TRBD1 (6 bases). The CDR3 contains 14 residues. Germline V gives CDR1 DFQATT, CDR2 SNEGSKA (reference sequence). Trimming shortened V by 5 bases and J by 3 bases, and 16 bases separated the two germline ends. The CDR3 loop is CSASTGQGYYGYTF. Written as DNA, the CDR3 is TGCAGTGCTTCCACAGGGCAGGGGTACTATGGCTACACCTTC.

V gene TRBV12-3 or TRBV12-4 combines with J gene TRBJ2-1, with TRBD1 as a possible D gene (6 bases). V was clipped by 3 bases and J by 15 bases, with 15 bases between them. The CDR3 length is 12 residues. CDR3 region: CASSLGSAGAFF. The CDR3 bases are TGTGCCAGCAGTTTGGGGTCCGCAGGGGCGTTCTTC.

V gene TRBV27 combines with J gene TRBJ2-5; weak D call: TRBD1 (5 bases). CDR3 size: 12 residues. Germline-derived CDR1 and CDR2 are MNHEY and SMNVEV (reference sequence). V was cut by 5 bases and J by 5 bases, with 9 bases left in between. CDR3 in amino acids: CASSKGHETQYF. CDR3 in DNA: TGTGCCAGCAGTAAGGGGCACGAGACCCAGTACTTC.

This clonotype was observed a handful of times. The V and J genes are TRBV7-8 and TRBJ1-2; 9 bases line up with TRBD1. Per the germline V gene, CDR1 is SGHVS and CDR2 is FQNEAQ. This CDR3 spans 16 amino acids. Germline trimming cut 1 base from V and 6 bases from J; bases unmatched to any gene: 9. CDR3 loop: CASSLDRGRSSDGYTF. CDR3 bases: TGTGCCAGCAGCTTAGACAGGGGGCGGTCGTCGGATGGCTACACCTTC.

V usage is TRBV4-3 and J usage is TRBJ1-2; possible D gene TRBD1, 6 bases. Germline V gives CDR1 LGHNA, CDR2 YSLEER. The V gene lost 0 bases and the J gene lost 7 bases, with 21 bases spanning the gap. The CDR3 is made up of 17 amino acids. CDR3 in DNA: TGCGCCAGCAGCCAAGATACGAAGGGCAGGGGAGATTTTGGCTACACCTTC. Translation: CASSQDTKGRGDFGYTF.

The chain carries TRBV3-1 and TRBJ2-7; 9 nucleotides match TRBD2. The germline V gene encodes CDR1 LGHDT and CDR2 YNNKEL (reference sequence). The CDR3 length is 15 residues. Germline trimming cut 5 bases from V and 2 bases from J; bases unmatched to any gene: 7. CDR3 amino acids: CASSAPGLAAYEQYF. In nucleotides, the CDR3 is TGTGCCAGCAGCGCTCCGGGACTAGCCGCCTACGAGCAGTACTTC.

On this clonotype itself: A much larger clone is a single base away; this may be a read error. The chain employs TRBV7-9 and TRBJ2-1; 14 nucleotides match TRBD2. In germline, CDR1 is SEHNR, CDR2 FQNEAQ (reference sequence). The CDR3 has 15 amino acids. CDR3 region: CASGLGTSGSNEQFF. CDR3 coding DNA: TGTGCCAGCGGCTTAGGGACTAGCGGGAGCAATGAGCAGTTCTTC.

This clonotype was seen ten or more times. The chain uses TRBV5-4 and TRBJ2-1, with 9 bases lining up with TRBD2. The junction had 9 bases not matched to a gene; V was cut back by 0 bases and J by 8 bases. The CDR3 length is 16 residues. Per germline, CDR1 SGHNT and CDR2 YYREEE (reference sequence). The DNA of the CDR3 is TGTGCCAGCAGCTTGGAGCAGGGACTAGCCGTCGATGAGCAGTTCTTC. Translated: CASSLEQGLAVDEQFF.

The rearrangement joins TRBV6-5 to TRBJ2-3, with a tentative D call TRBD1 (5 bases). CDR1 is MNHEY and CDR2 is SVGAGI in the germline V gene. This CDR3 is built from 12 residues. Trimming took 8 bases from V and 0 from J, leaving 6 bases between them. The CDR3 is CASQGSTDTQYF. CDR3 in DNA: TGTGCCAGCCAGGGCAGCACAGATACGCAGTATTTT.

This chain links TRBV20-1 with TRBJ2-4; TRBD2 aligns across 8 bases. The J call may be in error: the DNA end matches TRBJ2-7 better. CDR3 size: 16 residues. In germline, CDR1 is DFQATT, CDR2 SNEGSKA (reference sequence). DNA for the CDR3: TGCAGTGCTAGCCGTCTGGTCAGCGGGAGTTCACACGAGCAGTACTTC. The encoded protein is CSASRLVSGSSHEQYF.

This clonotype was detected only a few times. DNA for the CDR3: TGTGCCAGCAGTTTAGGACTAGCGGGGGCAAGCTGGGAGACCCAGTACTTC. Protein sequence: CASSLGLAGASWETQYF. The rearrangement joins TRBV6-5 to TRBJ2-5; 13 positions match TRBD2. J lost 5 bases, V lost 4 bases, and 10 bases had no gene match. Germline V gives CDR1 MNHEY, CDR2 SVGAGI. This CDR3 is 17 amino acids long.

The rearrangement joins TRBV12-3 or TRBV12-4 to TRBJ2-2; D might be TRBD1 (5 bases). V lost 6 bases, J lost 0 bases, and 17 bases lay in between. This CDR3 is 17 amino acids long. Here the CDR3 reads CASRPPEGVTNTGELFF. CDR3 in DNA: TGTGCCAGCAGGCCCCCGGAAGGGGTAACGAACACCGGGGAGCTGTTTTTT.

CDR3 region: CASSIGLVSVDTQYF. The DNA of the CDR3 is TGTGCCAGCAGCATCGGACTAGTTTCCGTAGATACGCAGTATTTT. V usage is TRBV11-2 and J usage is TRBJ2-3, with 7 bases fitting TRBD2. V dropped 5 bases and J dropped 5; count of bases not matched to a gene: 10. The CDR3 is 15 residues long. Germline CDR1 SGHAT, CDR2 FQNNGV.

This clonotype was detected once. This rearrangement joins TRBV11-1 to TRBJ1-2; TRBD1 matches at 7 bases. CDR1 and CDR2 from the germline V gene are SGHAT and FQDESV (reference sequence). J gave up 6 bases and V 3 bases, and 19 bases lay outside the gene matches. The CDR3 consists of 18 residues. CDR3 in amino acids: CASSFGRRFTGAGDGYTF. The DNA of the CDR3 is TGTGCCAGCAGCTTCGGTCGTCGGTTTACAGGGGCCGGGGATGGCTACACCTTC. Based on the CDR3 plus reference TRBV11-1 and TRBJ1-2, the full variable domain is EAEVAQSPRYKITEKSQAVAFWCDPISGHATLYWYRQILGQGPELLVQFQDESVVDDSQLPKDRFSAERLKGVDSTLKIQPAELGDSAMYLCASSFGRRFTGAGDGYTFGSGTRLTVV.

The rearrangement uses TRBV6-6 and TRBJ2-3; TRBD1 matches at 7 bases. Unmatched junction bases numbered 4, after V lost 0 bases and J lost 4 bases. Germline lookup yields CDR1 MNHNY and CDR2 SVGAGI (reference sequence). This CDR3 is built from 15 residues. Written as DNA, the CDR3 is TGTGCCAGCAGTTACTCGGGGACAGAAGCAGATACGCAGTATTTT. It specifies CASSYSGTEADTQYF.

This clonotype was detected only once. This chain joins TRBV20-1 and TRBJ1-6, with D tentatively TRBD1 (5 bases). The V end lost 0 bases, the J end lost 0 bases, and 9 bases lay between the germline ends. Per germline, CDR1 DFQATT and CDR2 SNEGSKA (reference sequence). CDR3 length: 16 amino acids. Here the CDR3 reads CSARDRGRSYNSPLHF. The DNA of the CDR3 is TGCAGTGCTAGAGATCGGGGCCGCTCCTATAATTCACCCCTCCACTTT.

This sequence joins TRBV20-1 and TRBJ2-7; D is unclear. There are 15 residues in the CDR3. The V gene lost 0 bases and the J gene lost 2 bases, with 14 bases spanning the gap. CDR1 DFQATT and CDR2 SNEGSKA come from the germline V gene (reference sequence). CDR3 sequence (DNA): TGCAGTGCTAGAGATTCACGTGTGTCAGCCTACGAGCAGTACTTC. It is translated as CSARDSRVSAYEQYF.